The 15 T cell receptor beta chains listed next were all sequenced from one sample in a study of neurological immune-mediated disorders. TCRdb re-called the 5' RACE reads with MiXCR, one entry per CDR3 protein. This sample carries over 30,000 distinct CDR3 sequences, about 13% of them seen once, and the ten largest clones take less than 2.5%. Time point denoted: longitudinal time-point 2. The material sequenced was PBMCs. Receptor source: a woman in her forties in good health.

In its sample, this clonotype ranks as medium-sized. The DNA of the CDR3 is TGTGCCAGCTCACCAGGGGAAGACACTGAAGCTTTCTTT. It yields the protein CASSPGEDTEAFF. The chain joins TRBV18 to TRBJ1-1; D uncertain. Germline V gene data show CDR1 as KGHSH and CDR2 as LQKENI. The V and J ends lost 2 bases and 3 bases respectively, with 7 bases between them. This CDR3 has 13 amino acids.

This clonotype was seen at least ten times. Here the CDR3 reads CASSQDPRGNYGYTF. Here the CDR3 DNA reads TGCGCCAGCAGCCAAGATCCCCGAGGGAACTATGGCTACACCTTC. This chain uses TRBV4-1 with TRBJ1-2; D remains unclear. In germline, CDR1 is MGHRA, CDR2 YSYEKL. Trimming stripped 0 bases from V and 2 bases from J, with 10 bases between. The CDR3 is made up of 15 amino acids.

The chain joins TRBV9 to TRBJ2-5; 8 bases agree with TRBD1. V was clipped by 0 bases and J by 0 bases; unmatched bases: 13. Germline values: CDR1 SGDLS, CDR2 YYNGEE. This CDR3 is 19 amino acids long. This CDR3 is CASSVGGTGFIFYQETQYF. CDR3 DNA sequence: TGTGCCAGCAGCGTAGGTGGGACAGGCTTTATTTTTTACCAAGAGACCCAGTACTTC.

A remark on this clonotype: A much larger clone differs by one base, so this may be a read error. CDR3 in amino acids: CAWGSGPRYEQYF. In DNA, the CDR3 is TGTGCCTGGGGTAGTGGGCCCCGTTACGAGCAGTACTTC. The chain carries TRBV30 and TRBJ2-7; D not resolved. This CDR3 is built from 13 residues. Trimming removed 5 bases at V and 4 bases at J, with 15 bases between. The germline CDR1 and CDR2 sequences are GTSNPN and SVGIG (reference sequence).

The V call is TRBV21-1, the J call TRBJ1-1; no check of the table's D call, TRBD1, against the DNA was made. TRBV21-1 is a recognized pseudogene. The CDR3 contains 15 residues. The CDR3 DNA reads as TGTGCCAGCCCCCCGGGGGGGGGGCAAGACACTGAAGCTTTCTTT. It translates to CASPPGGGQDTEAFF.

This clonotype appeared many times. The chain combines TRBV5-1 with TRBJ1-1; D might be TRBD1 (6 bases). Trimming took 4 bases from V and 4 from J, leaving 17 bases between them. The CDR3 has 15 amino acids. CDR1 SGHRS and CDR2 YFSETQ come from the germline V gene. CDR3 sequence reads: CASSRNRVEGTEAFF. The DNA for the CDR3 is TGCGCCAGCAGCCGTAACAGGGTGGAGGGCACTGAAGCTTTCTTT. The variable domain in full, with the rest retrieved from reference TRBV5-1 and TRBJ1-1, is KAGVTQTPRYLIKTRGQQVTLSCSPISGHRSVSWYQQTPGQGLQFLFEYFSETQRNKGNFPGRFSGRQFSNSRSEMNVSTLELGDSALYLCASSRNRVEGTEAFFGQGTRLTVV.

This clonotype has a count of ten or more. V is TRBV19 and J is TRBJ1-6; 8 nucleotides align to TRBD1. This CDR3 spans 16 amino acids. Germline CDR1 reads LNHDA; CDR2 reads SQIVND (reference sequence). The junction had 12 bases not matched to a gene; V was cut back by 5 bases and J by 9 bases. The CDR3 nucleotides are TGTGCCAGTAGTCCGCCGGGACAGGTGTTTAGTTCACCCCTCCACTTT. It codes for CASSPPGQVFSSPLHF.

This clonotype was seen at least ten times. The chain couples TRBV7-2 to TRBJ2-1; D possibly corresponds to TRBD2 (6 bases). CDR1 is SGHTA and CDR2 is FQGNSA in the germline V gene. The CDR3 totals 15 residues. V shed 5 bases and J shed 2 bases, with 13 bases lying between them. CDR3 in amino acids: CASSPGGRTYNEQFF. The CDR3 coding sequence is TGTGCCAGCAGCCCAGGTGGGAGGACCTACAATGAGCAGTTCTTC.

There are a few counts of this clonotype. One end of the junction fails to match germline, which may point to a read error. The rearrangement joins TRBV6-2 or TRBV6-3 to TRBJ2-2, with a weak D call TRBD1 (6 bases). The CDR3 spans 15 residues. CDR1 and CDR2 from the germline V gene are MNHEY and SVGEGT. The CDR3 DNA reads TGTTCCAGCACCGTAACAGGGCAGGGTGCTGGGGAGCTGTTTTTT. It codes for CSSTVTGQGAGELFF.

Many counts were recorded for this clonotype. The chain employs TRBV6-5 and TRBJ1-1; a possible D gene is TRBD1 (6 bases). Germline CDR1 and CDR2: MNHEY and SVGAGI. This CDR3 spans 14 amino acids. V shed 0 bases and J shed 9 bases, with 14 bases lying between them. CDR3 in amino acids: CASSYSRQDHKAFF. The CDR3 coding sequence is TGTGCCAGCAGTTACTCCCGACAGGACCACAAAGCTTTCTTT.

The sample holds many counts of this clonotype. The CDR3 protein is CSVVSGVEQYF. The CDR3 nucleotides read TGCAGCGTTGTGTCCGGGGTCGAGCAGTACTTC. The rearrangement joins TRBV29-1 to TRBJ2-7; tentative D call: TRBD2 (5 bases). This CDR3 is built from 11 residues. CDR1 SQVTM and CDR2 ANQGSEA come from the germline V gene. Deletions cut 4 bases from V and 6 bases from J, with 10 bases between.

This clonotype was picked up a small number of times. One base away lies a much larger clone, so this may be a sequencing read error. This chain joins TRBV7-9 and TRBJ1-2; no clear D. V was trimmed by 11 bases and J by 0 bases, leaving 13 bases between them. Germline lookup yields CDR1 SEHNR and CDR2 FQNEAQ (reference sequence). The CDR3 contains 13 residues. As DNA, the CDR3 is TGTGCCGCCAGACGGGATGCTAACTATGGCTACACCTTC. Residues: CAARRDANYGYTF.

At least ten counts were recorded for this clonotype. V usage is TRBV12-3 or TRBV12-4 and J usage is TRBJ2-1; TRBD2 matches 7 bases. The trim removed 3 bases at V and 7 bases at J, leaving 6 bases unmatched. CDR3 length: 14 amino acids. The CDR3 region is CASSFAGVRNEQFF. The CDR3 nucleotides read TGTGCCAGCAGTTTCGCGGGAGTGAGGAATGAGCAGTTCTTC.

This clonotype was seen at least ten times. The CDR3 DNA sequence: TGTGCCAGCAGTTATGATCTAGCGGGAGGGCCAGATACGCAGTATTTT. This codes for CASSYDLAGGPDTQYF. The chain has TRBV6-5 and TRBJ2-3; 12 positions agree with TRBD2. Losses at the gene ends were 3 bases for V and 4 bases for J; bases not matched to a gene: 5. The CDR3 length is 16 residues. The germline V gene has CDR1 MNHEY and CDR2 SVGAGI.

This clonotype qualifies as medium-sized. The J gene is TRBJ2-4, the V gene TRBV24-1; 9 bases are a match to TRBD1. The CDR3 covers 19 residues. The V and J ends lost 3 bases and 0 bases, in that order; junction bases with no gene match: 11. The germline V gene has CDR1 KGHDR and CDR2 SFDVKD. CDR3 in amino acids: CATSDAATGTGLAKNIQYF. Written as DNA, the CDR3 is TGTGCCACCAGTGATGCCGCCACCGGGACAGGGCTAGCCAAAAACATTCAGTACTTC.